The subject of this entry is one T cell receptor (beta chain). This receptor's antigen is unknown. Base quality data are lacking; no much larger clone is found one base away. To separate naive from memory CD4+ T cells, cryopreserved PBMCs first underwent CD4 enrichment and then EasySep naive CD4+ T cell enrichment. Ficoll-Paque PLUS gradient centrifugation was used to isolate PBMCs from leukapheresis product or whole blood. PBMCs were either cryopreserved at -140°C or used fresh in the expansion assay. The QIAamp Micro DNA Kit was used to extract genomic DNA from the CD4+ T cells. Uncultured naive and memory CD4+ T cell DNA received deep-resolution immunoSEQ TCR-beta sequencing. For the original study's pipeline: Preprocessing removed nonproductive sequences and CDR3s not starting with C, not ending with F or W, or shorter than 7 amino acids. Cultured and uncultured naive and memory CD4+ repertoires were searched for CDR3s previously identified as spike- and CEF-reactive. Pairwise Levenshtein distance, computed with the stringdist R package after three terminal residues were trimmed from each end, was used as the measure of CDR3 homology. TCRdb limited this immuneACCESS table to in-frame rearrangements with V and J called. A share of clones is missing; checked studies link under half to unresolved V genes, and the rest is unexplained. V, J and clone size derive from that table, while D and trimming were established from the DNA sequence. Recorded for this sample are approximately 60,000 clones; 92% of them occurred a single time. The top ten clonotypes cover around 0.41% of the sample.

This entry is derived from a study of CD4 T cells in relation to SARS-CoV-2 and coronaviruses (dated by TCRdb to about 2021). Study-wide context: The full convalescent cohort of 12 patients had a median age of approximately 35 years, ranging from about 21 to 75 years. The approximately 12 convalescent patients included 8 males and 4 females; two subjects were Hispanic. Patient-derived lymphoblastoid cell lines were used to map the HLA restriction of shared crossreactive spike epitopes. Memory CD4+ T cell crossreactivity between SARS-CoV-2 and common cold coronavirus spike proteins was assessed at the TCR clonotype level in the study. The Adaptive Biotechnologies TCR-sequencing kit was used to sequence samples from a few pre-COVID donors and the naive versus memory experiments, whereas other data were Illumina-based. A different TCR-beta assay, based on Illumina, was used to sequence expansion assays from other donors in the study. Broad study findings and their caveats: Compared with monoreactive clones, crossreactive clones had significantly weaker SARS-CoV-2-driven expansion, a result consistent with antigenic imprinting. Memory CD4+ clonotypes crossrecognizing SARS-CoV-2 and at least one common cold coronavirus spike were found in approximately 65% of donors. Crossreactivity analysis centred on spike protein, so crossreactivity against other viral proteins was not assessed. Because no donor provided both pre-pandemic and post-infection samples, tracing the source of pre-existing responses was limited. Sequencing of naive versus memory cells indicated that the assay detects memory recall responses, not primary responses primed during culture. The study was limited by small numbers of patients and tested TCRs.

After removal of 3 bases from V and 2 bases from J, the junction retains 6 bases not matched to a gene. Including cysteine and phenylalanine, the CDR3 has 15 amino acids. The kept DNA is CDR3 alone, 45 bases in frame from the first base. CDR1 is given as ENHRY and CDR2 as SYGVKD, both from the germline V gene. Specimen: naive CD4+ T cells from PBMCs. Read against the paper, the sample's cell subset or site label means: naive CD4+ T cells isolated by negative enrichment. This TCR was recovered from an adult with COVID-19. This receptor chain uses TRBV10-3 and TRBJ2-7, with TRBD2 identical over 8 junction bases. The bases are TGTGCCATCAGTGATTCCCAGCGGGGGACCTACGAGCAGTACTTC. Its protein is CAISDSQRGTYEQYF.